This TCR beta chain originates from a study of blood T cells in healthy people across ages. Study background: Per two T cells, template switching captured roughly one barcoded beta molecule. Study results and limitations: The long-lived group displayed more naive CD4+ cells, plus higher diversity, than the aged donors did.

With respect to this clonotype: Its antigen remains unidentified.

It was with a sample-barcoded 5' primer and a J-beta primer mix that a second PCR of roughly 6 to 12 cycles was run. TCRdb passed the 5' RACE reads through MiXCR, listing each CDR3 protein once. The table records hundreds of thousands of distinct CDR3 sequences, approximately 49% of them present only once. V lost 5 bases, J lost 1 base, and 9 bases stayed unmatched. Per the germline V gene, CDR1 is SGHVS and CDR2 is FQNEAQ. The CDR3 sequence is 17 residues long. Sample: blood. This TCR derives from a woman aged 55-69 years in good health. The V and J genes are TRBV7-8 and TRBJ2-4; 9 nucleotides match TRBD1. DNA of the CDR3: TGTGCCAGCAGCATTCACAGGGGGCGACCGGCCAAAAACATTCAGTACTTC. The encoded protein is CASSIHRGRPAKNIQYF.